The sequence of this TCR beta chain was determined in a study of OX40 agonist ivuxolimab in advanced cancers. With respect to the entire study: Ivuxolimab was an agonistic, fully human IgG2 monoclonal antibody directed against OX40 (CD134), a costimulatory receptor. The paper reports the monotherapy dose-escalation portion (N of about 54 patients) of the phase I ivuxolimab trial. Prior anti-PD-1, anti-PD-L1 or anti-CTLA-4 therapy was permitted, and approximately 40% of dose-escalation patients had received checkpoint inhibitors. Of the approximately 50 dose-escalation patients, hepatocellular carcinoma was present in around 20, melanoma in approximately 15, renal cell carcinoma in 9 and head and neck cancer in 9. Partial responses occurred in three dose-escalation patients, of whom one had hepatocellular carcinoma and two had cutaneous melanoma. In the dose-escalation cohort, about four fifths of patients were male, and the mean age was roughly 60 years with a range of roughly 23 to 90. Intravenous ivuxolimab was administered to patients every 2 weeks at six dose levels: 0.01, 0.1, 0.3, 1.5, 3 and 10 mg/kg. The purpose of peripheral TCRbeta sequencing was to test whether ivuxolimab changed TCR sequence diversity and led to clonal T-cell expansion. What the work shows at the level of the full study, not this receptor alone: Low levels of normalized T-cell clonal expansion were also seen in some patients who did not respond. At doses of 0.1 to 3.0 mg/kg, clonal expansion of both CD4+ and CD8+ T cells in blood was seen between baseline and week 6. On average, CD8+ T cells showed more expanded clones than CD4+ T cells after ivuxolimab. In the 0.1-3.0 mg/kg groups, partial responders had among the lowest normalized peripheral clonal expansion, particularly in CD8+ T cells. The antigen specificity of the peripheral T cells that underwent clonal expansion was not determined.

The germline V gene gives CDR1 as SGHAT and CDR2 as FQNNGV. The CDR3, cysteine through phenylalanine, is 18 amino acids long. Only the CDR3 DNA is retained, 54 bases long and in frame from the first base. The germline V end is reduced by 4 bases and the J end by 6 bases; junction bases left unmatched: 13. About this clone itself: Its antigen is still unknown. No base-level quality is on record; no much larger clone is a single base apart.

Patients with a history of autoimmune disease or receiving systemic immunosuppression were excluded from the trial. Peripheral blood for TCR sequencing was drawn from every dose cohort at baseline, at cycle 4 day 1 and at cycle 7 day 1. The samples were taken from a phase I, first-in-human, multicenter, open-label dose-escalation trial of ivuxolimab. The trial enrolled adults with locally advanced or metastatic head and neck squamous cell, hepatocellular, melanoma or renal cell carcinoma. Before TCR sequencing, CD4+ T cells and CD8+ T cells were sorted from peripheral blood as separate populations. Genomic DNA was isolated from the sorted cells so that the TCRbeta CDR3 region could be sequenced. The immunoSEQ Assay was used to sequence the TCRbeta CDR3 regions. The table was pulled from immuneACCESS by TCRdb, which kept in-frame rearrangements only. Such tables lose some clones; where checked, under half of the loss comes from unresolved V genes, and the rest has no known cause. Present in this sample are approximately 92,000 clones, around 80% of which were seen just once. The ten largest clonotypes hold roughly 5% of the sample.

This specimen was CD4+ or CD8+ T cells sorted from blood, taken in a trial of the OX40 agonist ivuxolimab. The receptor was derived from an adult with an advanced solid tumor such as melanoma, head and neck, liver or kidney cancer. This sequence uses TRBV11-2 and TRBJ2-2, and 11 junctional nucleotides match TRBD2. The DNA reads TGTGCCAGCAGCTCACCAATCGAACTAGCGGGAGCCCCCGGGGAGCTGTTTTTT. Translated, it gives CASSSPIELAGAPGELFF.